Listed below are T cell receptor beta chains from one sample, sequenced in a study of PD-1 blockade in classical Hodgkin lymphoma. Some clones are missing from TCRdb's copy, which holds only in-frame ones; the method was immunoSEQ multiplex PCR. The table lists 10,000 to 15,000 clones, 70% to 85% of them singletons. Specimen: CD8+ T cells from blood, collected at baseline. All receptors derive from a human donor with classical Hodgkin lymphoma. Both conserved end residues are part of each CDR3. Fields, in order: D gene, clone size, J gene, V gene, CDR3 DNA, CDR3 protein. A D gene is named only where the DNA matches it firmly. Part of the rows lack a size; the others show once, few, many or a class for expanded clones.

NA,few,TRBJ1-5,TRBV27,TGTGCCAGCAGTCCCACAGGGCCCCATCAGCCCCAGCATTTT,CASSPTGPHQPQHF
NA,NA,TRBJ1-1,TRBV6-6,TGTGCCAGCAAGCAAGGGAACACTGAAGCTTTCTTT,CASKQGNTEAFF
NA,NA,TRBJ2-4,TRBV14,TGTGCCAGCAGCTTAGCCAAAAACATTCAGTACTTC,CASSLAKNIQYF
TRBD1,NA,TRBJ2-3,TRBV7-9,TGTGCCAGCAGCTTAGGACAGGGGGCCACAGATACGCAGTATTTT,CASSLGQGATDTQYF
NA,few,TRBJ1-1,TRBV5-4,TGTGCCAGCAGTCGAGTAACCGGGGCCACTGAAGCTTTCTTT,CASSRVTGATEAFF
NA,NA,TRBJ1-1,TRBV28,TGTGCCAGCACCCCCACCGCTTTCGCTGAAGCTTTCTTT,CASTPTAFAEAFF
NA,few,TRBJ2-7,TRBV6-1,TGTGCCAGCAGTGGGCAATACGAGCAGTACTTC,CASSGQYEQYF
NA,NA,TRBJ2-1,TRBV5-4,TGTGCCAGCAGCCTAGGGCCGGGGGCTAACAATGAGCAGTTCTTC,CASSLGPGANNEQFF
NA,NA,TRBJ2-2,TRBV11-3,TGTGCCAGCAGCGTGACAGGGAACACCGGGGAGCTGTTTTTT,CASSVTGNTGELFF
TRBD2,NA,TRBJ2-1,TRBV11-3,TGTGCCAGCAGCGAGCGGGGGGGCTACAATGAGCAGTTCTTC,CASSERGGYNEQFF
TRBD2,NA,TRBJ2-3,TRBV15,TGTGCCACCAGCGGGACTAGCGGGGCGGTAGATACGCAGTATTTT,CATSGTSGAVDTQYF
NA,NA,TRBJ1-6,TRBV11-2,TGTGCCAGCAGCTTACCCCCCGCCCAGGTCAGGATGAATTCACCCCTCCACTTT,CASSLPPAQVRMNSPLHF
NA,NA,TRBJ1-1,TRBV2,TGTGCCAGCAGTGAAGCTTCCTGGGGGGCTTTCTTT,CASSEASWGAFF
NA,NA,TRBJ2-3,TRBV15,TGTGCCACCAACGAGGACCGAACAGATACGCAGTATTTT,CATNEDRTDTQYF
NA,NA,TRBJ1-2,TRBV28,TGTGCCAGCAGTTTTGTCAGGGAGTTTGATGGCTACACCTTC,CASSFVREFDGYTF
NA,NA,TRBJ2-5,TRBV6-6,TGTGCCAGCAGTCACATGGGGTCGGGGGAGACCCAGTACTTC,CASSHMGSGETQYF
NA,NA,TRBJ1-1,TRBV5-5,TGTGCCAGCAGCTTGAACTGGGCGTCATACACTGAAGCTTTCTTT,CASSLNWASYTEAFF
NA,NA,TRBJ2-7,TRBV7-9,TGTGCCAGCAGCCAAAACAGAGCCTACGAGCAGTACTTC,CASSQNRAYEQYF
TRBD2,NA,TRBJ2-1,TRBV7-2,TGTGCCAGCAGCTTACCCCCCCTTGGGACTAGCGGCTACAATGAGCAGTTCTTC,CASSLPPLGTSGYNEQFF
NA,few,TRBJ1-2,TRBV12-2,TGTGCAAGTCGCTCGCCCACCGACAGGGAAGACGATGGCTACACCTTC,CASRSPTDREDDGYTF
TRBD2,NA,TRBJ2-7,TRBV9,TGTGCCAGCAGCGTAGAGGCGGGGGGGCCCTACGAGCAGTACTTC,CASSVEAGGPYEQYF
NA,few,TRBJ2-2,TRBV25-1,TGTGCCAGCAGTGAATTAAATCGATTCGCCGGGGAGCTGTTTTTT,CASSELNRFAGELFF
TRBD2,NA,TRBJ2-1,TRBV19,TGTGCCAGTAGTATCGACGGGGGGGCATACAATGAGCAGTTCTTC,CASSIDGGAYNEQFF
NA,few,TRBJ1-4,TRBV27,TGTGCCAGCAGTTTCTCCTCTCCCGCGGTGGGGAAAAAACTGTTTTTT,CASSFSSPAVGKKLFF
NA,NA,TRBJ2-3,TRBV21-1,TGTGCCAGGGAAACCGGGACAGTCTATCTGGATACGCAGTATTTT,CARETGTVYLDTQYF
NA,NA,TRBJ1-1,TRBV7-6,TGTGCCAGCAGCTTAAGTCCGGTCACTGAAGCTTTCTTT,CASSLSPVTEAFF
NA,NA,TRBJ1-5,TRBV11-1,TGTGCCAGCAGCTTGTCGGACGGATCCAATCAGCCCCAGCATTTT,CASSLSDGSNQPQHF
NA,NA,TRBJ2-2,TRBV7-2,TGTGCCAGCAGCATACCAACTTCCCCATTGAACACCGGGGAGCTGTTTTTT,CASSIPTSPLNTGELFF
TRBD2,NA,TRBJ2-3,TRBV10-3,TGTGCCATCAGTGAAGGCGGGGGGGAGGCAGATACGCAGTATTTT,CAISEGGGEADTQYF
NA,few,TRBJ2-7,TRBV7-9,TGTGCCAGCAGCAGTAGACAGTCTCCAAACTACGAGCAGTACTTC,CASSSRQSPNYEQYF
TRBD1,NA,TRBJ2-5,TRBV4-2,TGTGCCAGCAGCCAGGAGACAGGGGCAGAGACCCAGTACTTC,CASSQETGAETQYF
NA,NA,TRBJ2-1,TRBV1,TGCACCAGCAGCCCACGGACTATATACAATGAGCAGTTCTTC,CTSSPRTIYNEQFF
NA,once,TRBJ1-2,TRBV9,TGTGCCAGCAGCGTGGCAGATTCAGTCTATGGCTACACCTTC,CASSVADSVYGYTF
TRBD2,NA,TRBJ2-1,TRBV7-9,TGTGCCAGCAGCTTAGGGGAGGGGCAGTTCTTC,CASSLGEGQFF
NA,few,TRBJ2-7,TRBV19,TGTGCCACGAGTCTTTCCTACGAGCAGTACTTC,CATSLSYEQYF
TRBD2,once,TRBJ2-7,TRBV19,TGTGCCAGTAGTAGTTCCAGCGGGGGCTACGAGCAGTACTTC,CASSSSSGGYEQYF
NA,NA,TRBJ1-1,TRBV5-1,TGCGCCAGCAGCTTCCGACTCAGGTCCAGTGGGAACACTGAAGCTTTCTTT,CASSFRLRSSGNTEAFF
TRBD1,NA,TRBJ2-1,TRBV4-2,TGTGCCAGCAGCCAAGATTCAGGGGGCGCGGTCAATGAGCAGTTCTTC,CASSQDSGGAVNEQFF
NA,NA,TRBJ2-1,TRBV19,TGTGCCAGTACCATTTCCGGGACGCCGGCCTACAATGAGCAGTTCTTC,CASTISGTPAYNEQFF
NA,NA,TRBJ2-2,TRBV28,TGTGCCAGCAGTTTCAGGGGTCCGAACACCGGGGAGCTGTTTTTT,CASSFRGPNTGELFF
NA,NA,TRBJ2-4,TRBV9,TGTGCCAGCAGCGGAGAAGGAGACATTCAGTACTTC,CASSGEGDIQYF
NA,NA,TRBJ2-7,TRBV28,TGTGCCAGCAGTCGGGCCAGCTACGAGCAGTACTTC,CASSRASYEQYF
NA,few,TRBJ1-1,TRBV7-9,TGTGCCAGCAGCTTAGGGGGAATGAACACTGAAGCTTTCTTT,CASSLGGMNTEAFF
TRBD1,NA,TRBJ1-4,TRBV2,TGTGCCAGCAGTGACGGCAGGGGGACAACTAATGAAAAACTGTTTTTT,CASSDGRGTTNEKLFF
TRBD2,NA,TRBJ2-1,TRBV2,TGTGCCAGCAGTTGGACTAGGCTCGATGAGCAGTTCTTC,CASSWTRLDEQFF
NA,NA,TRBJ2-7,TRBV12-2,TGTGCAAGTCGCCCAAGACAGCACTCCTACGAGCAGTACTTC,CASRPRQHSYEQYF
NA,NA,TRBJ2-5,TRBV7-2,TGTGCCAGCAGCTTAACGCTCGGCGCGACTAGTCTTGAATGGGAGACCCAGTACTTC,CASSLTLGATSLEWETQYF
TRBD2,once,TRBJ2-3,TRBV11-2,TGTGCCAGCAGCTTAACGTGGGGGGGGAGTGTAGATACGCAGTATTTT,CASSLTWGGSVDTQYF
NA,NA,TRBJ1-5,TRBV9,TGTGCCAGCAGCCCAGAAGCGGATAGCAATCAGCCCCAGCATTTT,CASSPEADSNQPQHF
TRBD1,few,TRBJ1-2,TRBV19,TGTGCCAGTAGCCACCCAGGGACAGGGGGCCTCTATGGCTACACCTTC,CASSHPGTGGLYGYTF
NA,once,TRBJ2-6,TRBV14,TGTGCCAGCAGTCGTCTGGCAGGGGCCCTGTCTGGGGCCAACGTCCTGACTTTC,CASSRLAGALSGANVLTF
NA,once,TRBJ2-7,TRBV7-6,TGTGCCAGCAGCTTTTTAGACAAAAGCCACGAGCAGTACTTC,CASSFLDKSHEQYF
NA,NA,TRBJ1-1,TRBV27,TGTGCCAGCAGCATTCGGGGGACTGAAGCTTTCTTT,CASSIRGTEAFF
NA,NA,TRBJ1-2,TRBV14,TGTGCCAGCAGCCAAGAGCGAAGCCCTATATATGGCTACACCTTC,CASSQERSPIYGYTF